This T cell receptor beta chain was retrieved from a study of beta chain features in type 1 diabetes. Overall study context: Age, gender, cell numbers and subset yield matched between patients and controls.

In the case of this clone: No antigen is known for it.

The isolated RNA, all of it, was reverse transcribed, so expressed TCRB transcripts were what got sequenced. Sequencing was performed with immunoSEQ multiplex PCR; in TCRdb, only in-frame clones are kept and a portion is missing. The sample has about half a million clones, approximately 30% seen once. Germline V CDR1 and CDR2: SGHTA, FQGNSA. The CDR3 runs to 14 residues. The V segment lost 4 bases and the J segment 3 bases; nucleotides outside the gene matches: 4. General study findings and limits: Naive, central memory and Treg TCRB repertoires appeared more alike in patients than in healthy donors.

Sequencing was performed on naive CD4+ T cells from blood. The rearrangement links TRBV7-2 to TRBJ2-5; 8 nucleotides align to TRBD1. The TCR comes from a man younger than 35 in good health. CDR3 loop: CASSWMGQEETQYF. CDR3 in DNA: TGTGCCAGCAGCTGGATGGGACAGGAAGAGACCCAGTACTTC.